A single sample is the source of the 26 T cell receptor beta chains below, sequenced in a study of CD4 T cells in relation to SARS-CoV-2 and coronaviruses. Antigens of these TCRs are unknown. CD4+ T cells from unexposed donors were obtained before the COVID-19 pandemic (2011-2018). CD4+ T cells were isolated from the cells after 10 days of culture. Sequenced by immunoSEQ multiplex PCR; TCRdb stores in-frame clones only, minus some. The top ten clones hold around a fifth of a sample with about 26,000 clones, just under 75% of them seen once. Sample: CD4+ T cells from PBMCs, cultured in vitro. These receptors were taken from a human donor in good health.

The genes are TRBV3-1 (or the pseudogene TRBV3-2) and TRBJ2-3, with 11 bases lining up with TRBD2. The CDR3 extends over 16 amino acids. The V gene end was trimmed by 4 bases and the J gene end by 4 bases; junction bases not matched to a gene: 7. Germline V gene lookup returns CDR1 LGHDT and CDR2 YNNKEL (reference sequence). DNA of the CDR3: TGTGCCAGCAGCCCTTCGACTAGCGGGGTGGCAGATACGCAGTATTTT. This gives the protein CASSPSTSGVADTQYF.

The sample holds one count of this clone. This chain's CDR3 is CASSLEVAGELFF. In DNA form, the CDR3 reads TGTGCCAGCAGTTTAGAGGTAGCCGGGGAGCTGTTTTTT. The V and J genes are TRBV28 and TRBJ2-2, with D unclear. This CDR3 spans 13 amino acids. Germline V lookup: CDR1 MDHEN, CDR2 SYDVKM. Trimming removed 2 bases from V and 6 bases from J, with 7 bases in between.

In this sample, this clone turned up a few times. The CDR3 nucleotides read TGTGCCAGCAGCCAAGGGACAGTCTATGGCTACACCTTC. It encodes CASSQGTVYGYTF. This chain links TRBV12-3 or TRBV12-4 with TRBJ1-2; 7 bases agree with TRBD1. V shed 6 bases, J shed 4 bases, and the junction held 5 bases outside the gene matches. CDR3 length: 13 amino acids.

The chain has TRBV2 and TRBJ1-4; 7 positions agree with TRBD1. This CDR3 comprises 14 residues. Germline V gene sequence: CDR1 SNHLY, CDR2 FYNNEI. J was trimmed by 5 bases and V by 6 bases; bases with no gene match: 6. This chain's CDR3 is CASRAGTANEKLFF. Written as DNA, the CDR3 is TGTGCCAGCAGAGCCGGGACAGCGAATGAAAAACTGTTTTTT.

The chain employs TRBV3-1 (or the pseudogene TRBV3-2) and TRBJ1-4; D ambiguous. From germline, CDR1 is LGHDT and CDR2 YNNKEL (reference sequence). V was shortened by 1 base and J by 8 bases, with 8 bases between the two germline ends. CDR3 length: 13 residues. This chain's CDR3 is CASSQALDEKLFF. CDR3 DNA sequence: TGTGCCAGCAGCCAAGCCTTGGACGAAAAACTGTTTTTT.

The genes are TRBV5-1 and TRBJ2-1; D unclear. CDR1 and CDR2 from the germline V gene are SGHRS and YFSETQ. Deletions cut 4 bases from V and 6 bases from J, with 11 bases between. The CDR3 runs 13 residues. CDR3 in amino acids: CASSRRERNEQFF. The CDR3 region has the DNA TGCGCCAGCAGCCGCCGAGAACGCAATGAGCAGTTCTTC.

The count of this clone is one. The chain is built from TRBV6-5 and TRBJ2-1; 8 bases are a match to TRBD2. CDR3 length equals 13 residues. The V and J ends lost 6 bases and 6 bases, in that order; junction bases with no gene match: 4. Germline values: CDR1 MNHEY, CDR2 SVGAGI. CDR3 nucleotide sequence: TGTGCCAGCAGAGCCGGGACTAGCAATGAGCAGTTCTTC. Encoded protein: CASRAGTSNEQFF.

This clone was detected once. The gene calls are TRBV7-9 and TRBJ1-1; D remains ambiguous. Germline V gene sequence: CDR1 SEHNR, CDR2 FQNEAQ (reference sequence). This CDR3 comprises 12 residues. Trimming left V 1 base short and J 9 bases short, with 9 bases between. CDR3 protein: CASSLEGSKAFF. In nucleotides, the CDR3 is TGTGCCAGCAGCTTAGAGGGTTCTAAAGCTTTCTTT.

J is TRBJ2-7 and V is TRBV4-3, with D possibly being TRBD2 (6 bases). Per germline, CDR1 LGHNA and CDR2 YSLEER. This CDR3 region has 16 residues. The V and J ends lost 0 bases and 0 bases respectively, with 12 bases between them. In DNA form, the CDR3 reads TGCGCCAGCAGCCAAGAAGCTAGCGACTACTCCTACGAGCAGTACTTC. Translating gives CASSQEASDYSYEQYF.

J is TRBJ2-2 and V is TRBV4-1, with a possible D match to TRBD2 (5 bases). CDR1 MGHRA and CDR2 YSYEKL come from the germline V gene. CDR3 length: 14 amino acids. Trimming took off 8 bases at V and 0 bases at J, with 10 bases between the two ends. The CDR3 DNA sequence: TGCGCCAGCCGCATCGGGGCGAACACCGGGGAGCTGTTTTTT. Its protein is CASRIGANTGELFF.

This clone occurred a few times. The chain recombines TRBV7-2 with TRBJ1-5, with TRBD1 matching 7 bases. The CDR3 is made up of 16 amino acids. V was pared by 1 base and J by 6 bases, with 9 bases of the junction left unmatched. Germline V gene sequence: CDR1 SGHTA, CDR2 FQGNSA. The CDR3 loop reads CASSLGDRIFPQPQHF. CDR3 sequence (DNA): TGTGCCAGCAGCTTAGGGGACAGAATTTTCCCTCAGCCCCAGCATTTT.

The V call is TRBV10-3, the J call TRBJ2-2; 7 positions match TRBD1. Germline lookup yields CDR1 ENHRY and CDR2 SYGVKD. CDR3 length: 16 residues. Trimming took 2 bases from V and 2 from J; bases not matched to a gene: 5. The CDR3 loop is CAISEPRQGNTGELFF. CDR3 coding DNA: TGTGCCATCAGTGAGCCGCGACAGGGTAACACCGGGGAGCTGTTTTTT.

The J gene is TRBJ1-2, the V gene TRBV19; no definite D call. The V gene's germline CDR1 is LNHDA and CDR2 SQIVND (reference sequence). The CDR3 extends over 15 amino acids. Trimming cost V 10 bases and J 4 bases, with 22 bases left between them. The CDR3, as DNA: TGTGCCACCGCAATAGCGCTTGGGAGCCCCTATGGCTACACCTTC. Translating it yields CATAIALGSPYGYTF.

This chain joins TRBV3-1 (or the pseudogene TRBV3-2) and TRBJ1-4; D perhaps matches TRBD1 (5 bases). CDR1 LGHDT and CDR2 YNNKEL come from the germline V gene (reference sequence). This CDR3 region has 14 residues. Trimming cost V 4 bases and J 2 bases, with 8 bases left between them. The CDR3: CASSLRVTNEKLFF. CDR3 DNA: TGTGCCAGCAGCCTCAGGGTTACTAATGAAAAACTGTTTTTT.

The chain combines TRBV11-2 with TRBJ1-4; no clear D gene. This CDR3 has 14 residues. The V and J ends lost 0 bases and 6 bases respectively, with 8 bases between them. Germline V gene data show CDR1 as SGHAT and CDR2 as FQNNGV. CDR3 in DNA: TGTGCCAGCAGCTTAGACCTATCGGATGAAAAACTGTTTTTT. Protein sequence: CASSLDLSDEKLFF.

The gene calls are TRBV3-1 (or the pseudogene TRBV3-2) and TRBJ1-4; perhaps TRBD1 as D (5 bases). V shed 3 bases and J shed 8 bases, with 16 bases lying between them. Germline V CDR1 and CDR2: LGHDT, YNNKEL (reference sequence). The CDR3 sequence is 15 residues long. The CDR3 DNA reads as TGTGCCAGCAGCCATACCGGGGCGACCGGGGAAAAACTGTTTTTT. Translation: CASSHTGATGEKLFF.

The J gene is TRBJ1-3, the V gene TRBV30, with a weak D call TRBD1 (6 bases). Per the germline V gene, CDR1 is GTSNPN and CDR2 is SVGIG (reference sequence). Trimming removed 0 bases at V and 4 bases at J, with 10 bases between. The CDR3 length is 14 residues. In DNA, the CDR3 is TGTGCCTGGAGTGTACTTCAGGGGGGAAACACCATATATTTT. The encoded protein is CAWSVLQGGNTIYF.

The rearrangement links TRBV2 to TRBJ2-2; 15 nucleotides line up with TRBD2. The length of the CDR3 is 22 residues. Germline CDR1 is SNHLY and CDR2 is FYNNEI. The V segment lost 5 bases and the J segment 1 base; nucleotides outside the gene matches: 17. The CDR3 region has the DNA TGTGCCAGCAGTCTATCTGGGGTTACCGGGACTAGCGGGGGGAAGAACACCGGGGAGCTGTTTTTT. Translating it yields CASSLSGVTGTSGGKNTGELFF. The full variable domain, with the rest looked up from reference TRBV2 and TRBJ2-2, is EPEVTQTPSHQVTQMGQEVILRCVPISNHLYFYWYRQILGQKVEFLVSFYNNEISEKSEIFDDQFSVERPDGSNFTLKIRSTKLEDSAMYFCASSLSGVTGTSGGKNTGELFFGEGSRLTVL.

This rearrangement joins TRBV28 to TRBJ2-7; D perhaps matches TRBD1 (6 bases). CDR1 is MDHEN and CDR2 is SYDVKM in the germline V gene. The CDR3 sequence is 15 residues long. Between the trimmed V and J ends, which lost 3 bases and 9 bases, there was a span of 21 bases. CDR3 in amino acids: CASSLGQPLRGGQYF. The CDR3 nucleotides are TGTGCCAGCAGTTTGGGACAACCGCTTCGAGGAGGGCAGTACTTC.

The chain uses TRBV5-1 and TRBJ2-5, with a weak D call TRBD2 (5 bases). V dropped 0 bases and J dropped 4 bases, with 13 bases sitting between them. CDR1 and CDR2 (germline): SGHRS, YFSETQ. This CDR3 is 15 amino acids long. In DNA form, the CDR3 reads TGCGCCAGCAGCTTGGGAGAGGGCCTGGGAGAGACCCAGTACTTC. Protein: CASSLGEGLGETQYF.

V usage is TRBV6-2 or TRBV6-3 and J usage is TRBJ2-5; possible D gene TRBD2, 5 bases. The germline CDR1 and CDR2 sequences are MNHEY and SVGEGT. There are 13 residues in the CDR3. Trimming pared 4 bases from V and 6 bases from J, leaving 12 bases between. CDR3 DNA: TGTGCCAGCAGTTTCTCTAGCAGTCAGACCCAGTACTTC. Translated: CASSFSSSQTQYF.

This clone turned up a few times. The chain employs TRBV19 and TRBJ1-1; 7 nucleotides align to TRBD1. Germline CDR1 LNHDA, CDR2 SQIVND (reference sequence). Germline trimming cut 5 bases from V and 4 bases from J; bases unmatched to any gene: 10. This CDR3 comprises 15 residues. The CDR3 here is CASSVGQGGFTEAFF. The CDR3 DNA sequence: TGTGCCAGTAGTGTAGGGCAGGGGGGATTCACTGAAGCTTTCTTT.

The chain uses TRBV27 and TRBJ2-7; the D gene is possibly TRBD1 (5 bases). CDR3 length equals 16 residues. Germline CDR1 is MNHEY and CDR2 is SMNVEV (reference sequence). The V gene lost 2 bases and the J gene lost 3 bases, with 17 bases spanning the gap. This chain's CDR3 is CASSLTSRGRDYEQYF. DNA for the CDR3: TGTGCCAGCAGTTTAACCTCTCGCGGCAGGGACTACGAGCAGTACTTC.

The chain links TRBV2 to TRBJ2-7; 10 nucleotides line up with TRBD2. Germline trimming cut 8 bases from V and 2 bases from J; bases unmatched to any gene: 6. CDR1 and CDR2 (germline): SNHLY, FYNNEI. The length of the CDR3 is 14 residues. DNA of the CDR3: TGTGCCAGCCACCGGACTAGCGGACCCTACGAGCAGTACTTC. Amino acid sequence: CASHRTSGPYEQYF.

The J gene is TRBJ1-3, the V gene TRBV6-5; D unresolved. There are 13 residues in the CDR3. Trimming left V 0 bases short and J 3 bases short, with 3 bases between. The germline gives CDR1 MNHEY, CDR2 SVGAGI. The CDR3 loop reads CASSYSRGNTIYF. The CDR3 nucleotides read TGTGCCAGCAGTTACTCTCGTGGAAACACCATATATTTT.

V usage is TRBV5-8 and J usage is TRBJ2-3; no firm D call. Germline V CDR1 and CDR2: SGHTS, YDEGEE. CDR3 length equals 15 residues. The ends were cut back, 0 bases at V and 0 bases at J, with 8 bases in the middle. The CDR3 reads CASSLALPSTDTQYF. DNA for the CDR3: TGTGCCAGCAGCTTGGCGCTGCCTAGCACAGATACGCAGTATTTT.